This entry lists 13 T cell receptor beta chains sequenced from one sample in a study of CD8+CD57+ T cells in acquired aplastic anemia. According to the study, genomic DNA was the template for TCR beta VDJ and CDR3 profiling. MiXCR, run by TCRdb on the reads, gives a single entry per CDR3 protein. The sample contains more than 250,000 distinct CDR3 sequences, 45% to 70% of which appear only once. The sequencing input was sorted CD4+, CD8+, or CD8+CD57+ T cells (not recorded which) from PBMCs. These receptors were obtained from a human donor with severe aplastic anemia or a healthy control (not recorded which).

The chain employs TRBV2 and TRBJ1-6; 7 nucleotides line up with TRBD1. CDR1 is SNHLY and CDR2 is FYNNEI in the germline V gene. The V gene end was trimmed by 5 bases and the J gene end by 9 bases; junction bases not matched to a gene: 7. The CDR3 sequence is 14 residues long. CDR3 bases: TGTGCCAGCAGTACTCAACAGGGGTCTTCACCCCTCCACTTT. It specifies CASSTQQGSSPLHF.

V usage is TRBV7-2 and J usage is TRBJ2-5; TRBD2 aligns across 9 bases. The CDR3 sequence is 16 residues long. Looked up from germline, CDR1 is SGHTA and CDR2 is FQGNSA. Trimming took 2 bases from V and 4 from J; bases not matched to a gene: 8. The CDR3 DNA reads as TGTGCCAGCAGCTTATCTCCGCGGGGGGGCGGAGAGACCCAGTACTTC. It is translated as CASSLSPRGGGETQYF. Filled out from reference TRBV7-2 and TRBJ2-5, the complete variable domain reads GAGVSQSPSNKVTEKGKDVELRCDPISGHTALYWYRQSLGQGLEFLIYFQGNSAPDKSGLPSDRFSAERTGGSVSTLTIQRTQQEDSAVYLCASSLSPRGGGETQYFGPGTRLLVL.

There are a few counts of this clonotype. The V call is TRBV12-3 or TRBV12-4, the J call TRBJ2-7, with 14 bases identical to TRBD2. J was trimmed by 5 bases and V by 8 bases; bases with no gene match: 5. The CDR3 contains 14 residues. The CDR3 region is CASGGTSGSNEQYF. Here the CDR3 DNA reads TGTGCCAGCGGGGGGACTAGCGGGAGTAACGAGCAGTACTTC.

This clonotype occurred many times. The CDR3 is CAITPSFGQGGNTIYF. As DNA, the CDR3 is TGTGCCATCACCCCTTCTTTCGGACAGGGTGGAAACACCATATATTTT. The gene calls are TRBV10-3 and TRBJ1-3, with 8 nucleotides matching TRBD1. CDR3 length: 16 amino acids. The V gene end was trimmed by 7 bases and the J gene end by 3 bases; junction bases not matched to a gene: 11. The germline gives CDR1 ENHRY, CDR2 SYGVKD.

CDR3 sequence: CASSPRAGEVGDTQYF. DNA of the CDR3: TGTGCCAGCAGCCCCCGAGCGGGAGAAGTAGGAGATACGCAGTATTTT. The V gene is TRBV9, the J gene TRBJ2-3; 8 positions match TRBD2. The ends lost 4 bases at V and 5 bases at J; junction bases unmatched: 12. The CDR3 covers 16 residues. Germline CDR1 and CDR2: SGDLS and YYNGEE.

Turning to this clonotype: Its ends do not fully match the called genes, so a read error is possible. The chain couples TRBV20-1 to TRBJ2-2; the D gene is possibly TRBD2 (6 bases). In germline, CDR1 is DFQATT, CDR2 SNEGSKA (reference sequence). This CDR3 spans 15 amino acids. This CDR3 is CSAINRERNTGKLFF. CDR3 DNA: TGCAGTGCTATTAACCGGGAGCGGAACACCGGGAAGCTGTTTTTT.

This clonotype was seen repeatedly, ten times or more. This chain uses TRBV12-3 or TRBV12-4 with TRBJ2-1; no clear D. There are 12 residues in the CDR3. V was pared by 6 bases and J by 11 bases, with 14 bases between. CDR3 coding DNA: TGTGCCAGCAGCCGGGCCGGGCGGAAGCAGTTCTTC. It encodes CASSRAGRKQFF.

This clonotype was counted many times. The V and J genes are TRBV7-9 and TRBJ1-2; 8 nucleotides agree with TRBD1. The CDR3 is 13 residues long. V trimming: 5 bases; J trimming: 3 bases; junction bases outside the gene matches: 2. Germline lookup yields CDR1 SEHNR and CDR2 FQNEAQ (reference sequence). DNA for the CDR3: TGTGCCAGCAGCGTGACAGGGGACTATGGCTACACCTTC. It is translated as CASSVTGDYGYTF.

This chain links TRBV2 with TRBJ2-3, with TRBD2 matching over 15 bases. V was pared by 4 bases and J by 3 bases, with 2 bases of the junction left unmatched. From germline, CDR1 is SNHLY and CDR2 FYNNEI. The CDR3 extends over 16 amino acids. CDR3: CASSGTSGGATDTQYF. The CDR3 DNA is TGTGCCAGCAGTGGGACTAGCGGGGGGGCAACAGATACGCAGTATTTT. The whole variable domain, filled in from reference TRBV2 and TRBJ2-3, reads EPEVTQTPSHQVTQMGQEVILRCVPISNHLYFYWYRQILGQKVEFLVSFYNNEISEKSEIFDDQFSVERPDGSNFTLKIRSTKLEDSAMYFCASSGTSGGATDTQYFGPGTRLTVL.

As regards this clonotype: One end of the junction varies from germline; a read error may be responsible. The chain employs TRBV5-6 and TRBJ1-4, with D possibly matching TRBD1 (6 bases). This CDR3 contains 14 residues. In germline, CDR1 is SGHDT, CDR2 YYEEEE. CDR3 residues: CASSWGTTNGKLFF. The CDR3 DNA is TGTGCCAGCAGCTGGGGGACAACTAATGGAAAACTGTTTTTT.

The CDR3 loop reads CASSEYRGSYNSPLHF. The CDR3 coding sequence is TGTGCCAGCAGTGAATATCGGGGCTCCTATAATTCACCCCTCCACTTT. The V call is TRBV25-1, the J call TRBJ1-6; D is unclear. Germline CDR1 and CDR2: MGHDK and SYGVNS. This CDR3 has 16 residues. V was pared by 0 bases and J by 0 bases, with 6 bases between.

Ten or more counts support this clonotype. This chain connects TRBV5-1 to TRBJ2-7; D tentatively reads TRBD1 or TRBD2 (5 bases each). Germline lookup yields CDR1 SGHRS and CDR2 YFSETQ. The CDR3 runs 15 residues. V was pared by 0 bases and J by 6 bases, with 16 bases between. The CDR3 sequence: CASSLGGKRLSEQYF. DNA of the CDR3: TGCGCCAGCAGCTTGGGGGGGAAACGACTGAGCGAGCAGTACTTC.

The rearrangement uses TRBV10-2 and TRBJ2-2; D might be TRBD2 (5 bases). The CDR3 has 16 amino acids. Germline-derived CDR1 and CDR2 are WSHSY and SAAADI. V was trimmed by 0 bases and J by 4 bases, leaving 12 bases between them. CDR3 residues: CASSESISVGTGELFF. Written as DNA, the CDR3 is TGCGCCAGCAGTGAGTCGATTAGCGTGGGCACCGGGGAGCTGTTTTTT.